Presented here are 32 T cell receptor beta chains from one specimen sequenced in a study of control samples from healthy donors and cancer patients. The protocol was immunoSEQ multiplex PCR, while the TCRdb copy is restricted to in-frame clones and leaves out a portion. The sample carries about 92,000 clones, more than 75% recorded once. Sequenced sample: blood. The receptors were gathered from a woman aged 60-75 years in good health.

For the CDR3, the DNA is TGCGCCAGCAGCTCAACAGGGATGAGGAGCTCCTACGAGCAGTACTTC. Translated, it gives CASSSTGMRSSYEQYF. This sequence joins TRBV5-1 and TRBJ2-7, with D possibly TRBD1 on 6 matching bases. Germline CDR1 reads SGHRS; CDR2 reads YFSETQ. Trimming stripped 3 bases from V and 0 bases from J, with 16 bases between. The CDR3 extends over 16 amino acids.

The chain uses TRBV19 and TRBJ1-3; D might be TRBD1 (5 bases). V lost 4 bases and J 0 bases, leaving 10 bases between the germline ends. Germline values: CDR1 LNHDA, CDR2 SQIVND (reference sequence). This CDR3 contains 15 residues. The CDR3 region has the DNA TGTGCCAGTAGTACCCGGGGGAGCTCTGGAAACACCATATATTTT. The encoded protein is CASSTRGSSGNTIYF.

This sequence joins TRBV4-2 and TRBJ2-5; TRBD2 matches 8 bases. V shed 1 base, J shed 5 bases, and the junction held 9 bases outside the gene matches. The CDR3 is made up of 16 amino acids. Germline V gene sequence: CDR1 LGHNA, CDR2 YNFKEQ. The CDR3 here is CASSQGLGTREETQYF. The CDR3 nucleotides read TGTGCCAGCAGCCAAGGTCTCGGGACTAGGGAGGAGACCCAGTACTTC.

The chain joins TRBV29-1 to TRBJ1-3; 7 nucleotides align to TRBD1. The CDR3 is 13 residues long. The germline CDR1 and CDR2 sequences are SQVTM and ANQGSEA. The V segment lost 8 bases and the J segment 2 bases; nucleotides outside the gene matches: 6. The CDR3 loop is CSITDRAGNTIYF. The CDR3 DNA reads as TGCAGCATAACCGACAGGGCTGGAAACACCATATATTTT.

This chain joins TRBV5-1 and TRBJ2-7, with D possibly being TRBD1 (6 bases). CDR3 length: 13 residues. The V and J ends lost 0 bases and 4 bases respectively, with 8 bases between them. Germline CDR1 is SGHRS and CDR2 is YFSETQ. CDR3 amino acids: CASSLGGGYEQYF. CDR3 bases: TGCGCCAGCAGCTTGGGAGGGGGATACGAGCAGTACTTC.

Only a few counts were recorded for this clone. The CDR3 is CASRPGTASNQPQHF. Here the CDR3 DNA reads TGTGCCAGCAGACCCGGGACAGCCAGCAATCAGCCCCAGCATTTT. The chain combines TRBV6-5 with TRBJ1-5; 7 bases are shared with TRBD1. This CDR3 region has 15 residues. V lost 6 bases, J lost 1 base, and 6 bases stayed unmatched. Germline V gene sequence: CDR1 MNHEY, CDR2 SVGAGI.

The chain uses TRBV9 and TRBJ2-1; 9 bases are a match to TRBD2. V dropped 4 bases and J dropped 1; count of bases not matched to a gene: 15. The CDR3 length is 19 residues. Germline CDR1 reads SGDLS; CDR2 reads YYNGEE. The CDR3 loop reads CASSPRGASGVSSYNEQFF. In DNA, the CDR3 is TGTGCCAGCAGCCCCCGTGGGGCTAGCGGGGTATCTTCCTACAATGAGCAGTTCTTC.

The rearrangement joins TRBV7-2 to TRBJ1-3; D unresolved. The germline V gene has CDR1 SGHTA and CDR2 FQGNSA. CDR3 length: 15 residues. Between the trimmed V and J ends, which lost 0 bases and 2 bases, there was a span of 8 bases. CDR3 protein: CASSLAWGTGNTIYF. CDR3 coding DNA: TGTGCCAGCAGCTTAGCGTGGGGAACTGGAAACACCATATATTTT.

This sequence joins TRBV5-1 and TRBJ1-4; D ambiguous. This CDR3 is built from 18 residues. The V and J ends lost 0 bases and 0 bases respectively, with 15 bases between them. CDR1 and CDR2 from the germline V gene are SGHRS and YFSETQ. This CDR3 reads CASSLVSQRYATNEKLFF. The CDR3 DNA sequence: TGCGCCAGCAGCTTGGTTTCCCAGAGATATGCAACTAATGAAAAACTGTTTTTT.

The chain recombines TRBV24-1 with TRBJ1-2; no clear D. CDR1 is KGHDR and CDR2 is SFDVKD in the germline V gene. The CDR3 runs 12 residues. Trimming took 5 bases from V and 8 from J, leaving 11 bases between them. The CDR3 loop is CATSAPGSGYTF. The CDR3 DNA reads as TGTGCCACCAGTGCTCCGGGAAGCGGCTACACCTTC.

The chain has TRBV7-2 and TRBJ2-2; TRBD1 agrees at 8 bases. The V and J ends lost 1 base and 6 bases, in that order; junction bases with no gene match: 4. The CDR3 totals 15 residues. Germline V CDR1 and CDR2: SGHTA, FQGNSA. The CDR3: CASSLVQGVAGELFF. CDR3 in DNA: TGTGCCAGCAGCTTAGTACAGGGGGTCGCCGGGGAGCTGTTTTTT.

The chain uses TRBV19 and TRBJ2-5; D is undetermined. The V end was cut by 6 bases, the J end by 5 bases, with 13 bases between. The CDR3 consists of 13 residues. Germline V gene sequence: CDR1 LNHDA, CDR2 SQIVND (reference sequence). The CDR3, as DNA: TGTGCCAGTAGCCCCACCTTCCGGGAGACCCAGTACTTC. Encoded protein: CASSPTFRETQYF.

The V call is TRBV7-6, the J call TRBJ2-1; 9 bases are shared with TRBD2. Germline V gene lookup returns CDR1 SGHVS and CDR2 FNYEAQ. The CDR3 length is 16 residues. Germline trimming cut 3 bases from V and 3 bases from J; bases unmatched to any gene: 6. The CDR3 DNA sequence: TGTGCCAGCAGCTTTCGACTAGCGGACCACTACAATGAGCAGTTCTTC. Its protein product is CASSFRLADHYNEQFF.

This clone was counted once. CDR3 protein: CASSLEMGLEYYNEQFF. The CDR3, as DNA: TGTGCCAGCAGCTTGGAAATGGGACTAGAATACTACAATGAGCAGTTCTTC. The chain has TRBV5-6 and TRBJ2-1, with 8 nucleotides matching TRBD2. The CDR3 has 17 residues. V lost 0 bases, J lost 3 bases, and 8 bases stayed unmatched. Germline V gives CDR1 SGHDT, CDR2 YYEEEE.

The chain joins TRBV19 to TRBJ2-1; the D gene is possibly TRBD2 (6 bases). The CDR3 is 15 residues long. V lost 0 bases, J lost 3 bases, and 9 bases lay in between. Germline loops: CDR1 LNHDA, CDR2 SQIVND (reference sequence). The CDR3 loop reads CASSIEGGIYNEQFF. The DNA for the CDR3 is TGTGCCAGTAGTATAGAGGGCGGGATCTACAATGAGCAGTTCTTC.

This chain joins TRBV11-2 and TRBJ1-1; D is possibly TRBD1 (6 bases). This CDR3 contains 16 residues. Germline assignment: CDR1 SGHAT and CDR2 FQNNGV. Trimming took 4 bases from V and 7 from J, leaving 22 bases between them. Written as DNA, the CDR3 is TGTGCCAGCAGCTCGGGGGCCTGGACAGCCAATAGTGAAGCTTTCTTT. Translating gives CASSSGAWTANSEAFF.

This chain links TRBV4-1 with TRBJ2-7; D gene uncertain. Per germline, CDR1 MGHRA and CDR2 YSYEKL. The V end was cut by 1 base, the J end by 0 bases, with 7 bases between. This CDR3 region has 14 residues. DNA for the CDR3: TGCGCCAGCAGCCAAGTCCCCAACTCCTACGAGCAGTACTTC. Amino acids: CASSQVPNSYEQYF.

This clone was detected only a few times. The chain employs TRBV6-5 and TRBJ2-1; D could derive from TRBD1 or TRBD2 (6 bases each). Trimming took off 5 bases at V and 9 bases at J, with 17 bases between the two ends. Germline V lookup: CDR1 MNHEY, CDR2 SVGAGI. The CDR3 runs to 14 residues. CDR3: CASSPPGRGGEQFF. The CDR3 DNA follows: TGTGCCAGCAGTCCCCCCGGCAGGGGAGGTGAGCAGTTCTTC.

The chain uses TRBV28 and TRBJ1-4; TRBD1 matches 9 bases. The CDR3 spans 15 residues. CDR1 and CDR2 (germline): MDHEN, SYDVKM. With 1 base clipped from V and 6 bases from J, the junction kept 3 bases outside the gene matches. CDR3 nucleotides: TGTGCCAGCAGTTTATACCGACAGGGGGATGAAAAACTGTTTTTT. As protein: CASSLYRQGDEKLFF.

J is TRBJ1-3 and V is TRBV28; 7 nucleotides match TRBD1. J was trimmed by 0 bases and V by 5 bases; bases with no gene match: 7. The CDR3 loop spans 16 amino acids. Germline V gene lookup returns CDR1 MDHEN and CDR2 SYDVKM. CDR3 protein: CASSQRDSYSGNTIYF. CDR3 bases: TGTGCCAGCAGTCAACGGGACAGCTACTCTGGAAACACCATATATTTT.

The chain has TRBV29-1 and TRBJ1-5; D uncertain. This CDR3 spans 12 amino acids. Germline CDR1 reads SQVTM; CDR2 reads ANQGSEA. Trimming took 8 bases from V and 4 from J, leaving 12 bases between them. The CDR3: CSPMATNQPQHF. CDR3 in DNA: TGCAGCCCAATGGCCACAAATCAGCCCCAGCATTTT.

The rearrangement links TRBV5-5 to TRBJ2-7, with 10 bases aligning to TRBD1. The trim removed 2 bases at V and 2 bases at J, leaving 1 base unmatched. The CDR3 has 14 residues. In germline, CDR1 is SGHKS, CDR2 YYEKEE (reference sequence). The CDR3 DNA is TGTGCCAGCAGCTTAGGGACAGGGGCCTACGAGCAGTACTTC. Amino acid sequence: CASSLGTGAYEQYF. The full variable domain, in which reference TRBV5-5 and TRBJ2-7 provide the parts outside the CDR3, is DAGVTQSPTHLIKTRGQQVTLRCSPISGHKSVSWYQQVLGQGPQFIFQYYEKEERGRGNFPDRFSARQFPNYSSELNVNALLLGDSALYLCASSLGTGAYEQYFGPGTRLTVT.

Comment on this clone: Compared with germline, one end of the junction differs, possibly owing to a read error. The CDR3 loop is CAASDYRTGGDTQYF. The CDR3 DNA reads as TGTGCCGCCAGTGATTACCGGACCGGAGGAGATACGCAGTATTTT. The rearrangement joins TRBV24-1 to TRBJ2-3; D is possibly TRBD2 (5 bases). Germline values: CDR1 KGHDR, CDR2 SFDVKD. CDR3 size: 15 residues.

The chain couples TRBV27 to TRBJ2-7, with TRBD2 matching over 9 bases. Trimming at V came to 3 bases and at J to 0 bases, leaving 3 bases not matched to a gene. CDR3 length equals 15 residues. Germline V gene sequence: CDR1 MNHEY, CDR2 SMNVEV (reference sequence). The CDR3 reads CASSFRLAASYEQYF. In nucleotides, the CDR3 is TGTGCCAGCAGTTTCAGACTAGCGGCCTCCTACGAGCAGTACTTC.

This rearrangement joins TRBV6-6 to TRBJ2-3; TRBD2 agrees at 9 bases. V trimming: 7 bases; J trimming: 9 bases; junction bases outside the gene matches: 11. CDR3 size: 14 residues. Germline CDR1 MNHNY, CDR2 SVGAGI (reference sequence). Here the CDR3 reads CASNAGGSLLTQYF. In DNA form, the CDR3 reads TGTGCCAGCAATGCGGGGGGGAGTTTGTTGACGCAGTATTTT.

The chain is built from TRBV7-9 and TRBJ2-1; 11 bases fit TRBD2. V trimming: 10 bases; J trimming: 3 bases; junction bases outside the gene matches: 2. There are 13 residues in the CDR3. CDR1 is SEHNR, CDR2 FQNEAQ, per germline (reference sequence). The CDR3 here is CAKGTSGYNEQFF. CDR3 nucleotides: TGTGCCAAAGGGACTAGCGGCTACAATGAGCAGTTCTTC.

The chain employs TRBV4-1 and TRBJ2-1; 8 bases agree with TRBD1. The CDR3 length is 16 residues. CDR1 and CDR2 from the germline V gene are MGHRA and YSYEKL. V lost 6 bases, J lost 7 bases, and 14 bases stayed unmatched. The CDR3 is CASSPTLDRVLNEQFF. CDR3 nucleotides: TGCGCCAGCAGTCCAACTCTGGACAGGGTATTGAATGAGCAGTTCTTC.

The gene calls are TRBV29-1 and TRBJ1-1, with D possibly TRBD1 on 5 matching bases. Trimming removed 4 bases from V and 2 bases from J, with 11 bases in between. CDR1 is SQVTM and CDR2 is ANQGSEA in the germline V gene. This CDR3 has 13 residues. The CDR3, as DNA: TGCAGCGTTGCGGGTCAGGGTAACACTGAAGCTTTCTTT. Its translation: CSVAGQGNTEAFF.

The chain joins TRBV5-8 to TRBJ2-5; D is ambiguous. This CDR3 comprises 13 residues. Trimming pared 6 bases from V and 5 bases from J, leaving 14 bases between. CDR1 is SGHTS and CDR2 is YDEGEE in the germline V gene. Here the CDR3 DNA reads TGTGCCAGCAAAGCTCCGCCCCAGGAGACCCAGTACTTC. This gives the protein CASKAPPQETQYF.

This clone appeared many times. J is TRBJ2-7 and V is TRBV28; a weak D match, TRBD1 (5 bases). There are 13 residues in the CDR3. Trimming left V 6 bases short and J 6 bases short, with 15 bases between. CDR1 is MDHEN, CDR2 SYDVKM, per germline. CDR3 region: CASRLTEIREQYF. The CDR3 DNA reads TGTGCCAGCAGGTTGACAGAGATCCGCGAGCAGTACTTC.

The chain employs TRBV3-1 (or the pseudogene TRBV3-2) and TRBJ2-3, with D possibly TRBD2 on 6 matching bases. Germline V gene data show CDR1 as LGHDT and CDR2 as YNNKEL (reference sequence). V was pared by 1 base and J by 1 base, with 12 bases between. CDR3 length: 16 residues. The CDR3 DNA reads as TGTGCCAGCAGCCAAGTCGCTAGCGCCCGCACAGATACGCAGTATTTT. This gives the protein CASSQVASARTDTQYF.

The CDR3 protein is CASSQEKGRETRGELFF. The CDR3 DNA sequence: TGTGCCAGCAGCCAAGAAAAGGGCAGGGAGACTAGAGGGGAGCTGTTTTTT. This sequence joins TRBV4-2 and TRBJ2-2; weak D call: TRBD2 (6 bases). This CDR3 has 17 amino acids. Between the trimmed V and J ends, which lost 0 bases and 8 bases, there was a span of 19 bases. CDR1 is LGHNA, CDR2 YNFKEQ, per germline.